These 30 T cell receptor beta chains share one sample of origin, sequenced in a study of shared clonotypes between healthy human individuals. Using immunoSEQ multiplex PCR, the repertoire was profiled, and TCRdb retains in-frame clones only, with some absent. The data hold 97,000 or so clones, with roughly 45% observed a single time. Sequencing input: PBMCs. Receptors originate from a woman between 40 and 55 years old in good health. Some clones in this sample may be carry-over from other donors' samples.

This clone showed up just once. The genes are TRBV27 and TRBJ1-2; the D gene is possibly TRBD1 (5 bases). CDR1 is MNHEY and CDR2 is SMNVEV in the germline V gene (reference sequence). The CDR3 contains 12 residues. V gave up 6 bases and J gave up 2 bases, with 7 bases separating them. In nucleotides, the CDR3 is TGTGCCAGCAGCGGACAAAACTATGGCTACACCTTC. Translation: CASSGQNYGYTF.

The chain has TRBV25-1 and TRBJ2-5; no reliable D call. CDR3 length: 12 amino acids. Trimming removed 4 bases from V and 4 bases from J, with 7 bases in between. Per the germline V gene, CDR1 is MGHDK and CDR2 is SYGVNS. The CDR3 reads CASSAGLETQYF. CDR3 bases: TGTGCCAGCAGTGCTGGTTTAGAGACCCAGTACTTC.

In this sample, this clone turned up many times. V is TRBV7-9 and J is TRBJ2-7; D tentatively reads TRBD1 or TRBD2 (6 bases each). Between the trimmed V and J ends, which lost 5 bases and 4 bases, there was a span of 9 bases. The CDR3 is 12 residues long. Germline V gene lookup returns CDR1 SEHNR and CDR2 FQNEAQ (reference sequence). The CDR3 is CASSRRGYEQYF. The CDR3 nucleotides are TGTGCCAGCAGCCGGAGGGGGTACGAGCAGTACTTC.

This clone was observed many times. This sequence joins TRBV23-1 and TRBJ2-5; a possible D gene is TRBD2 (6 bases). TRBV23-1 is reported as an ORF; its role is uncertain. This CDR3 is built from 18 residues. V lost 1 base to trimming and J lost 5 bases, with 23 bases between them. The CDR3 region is CASSQCLSQCGAGETQYF. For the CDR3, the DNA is TGCGCCAGCAGTCAATGCTTGAGCCAATGCGGGGCAGGGGAGACCCAGTACTTC.

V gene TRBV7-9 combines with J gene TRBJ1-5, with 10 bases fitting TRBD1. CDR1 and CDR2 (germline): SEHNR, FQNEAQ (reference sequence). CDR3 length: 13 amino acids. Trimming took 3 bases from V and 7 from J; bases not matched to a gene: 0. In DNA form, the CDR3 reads TGTGCCAGCAGCTTGACAGGGGGCCAGCCCCAGCATTTT. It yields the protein CASSLTGGQPQHF.

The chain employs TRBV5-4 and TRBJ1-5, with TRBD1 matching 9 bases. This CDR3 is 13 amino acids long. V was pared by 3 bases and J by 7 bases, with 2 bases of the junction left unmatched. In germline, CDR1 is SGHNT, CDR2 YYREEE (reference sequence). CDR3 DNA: TGTGCCAGCAGCTGGGACAGGGACCAGCCCCAGCATTTT. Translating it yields CASSWDRDQPQHF. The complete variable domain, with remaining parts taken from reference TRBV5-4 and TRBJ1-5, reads ETGVTQSPTHLIKTRGQQVTLRCSSQSGHNTVSWYQQALGQGPQFIFQYYREEENGRGNFPPRFSGLQFPNYSSELNVNALELDDSALYLCASSWDRDQPQHFGDGTRLSIL.

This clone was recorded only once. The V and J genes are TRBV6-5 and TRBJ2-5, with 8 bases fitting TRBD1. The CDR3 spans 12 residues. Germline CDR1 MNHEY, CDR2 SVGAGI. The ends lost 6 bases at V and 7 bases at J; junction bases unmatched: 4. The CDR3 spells CASRPTGGTQYF. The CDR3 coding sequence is TGTGCCAGCAGACCCACAGGGGGGACCCAGTACTTC.

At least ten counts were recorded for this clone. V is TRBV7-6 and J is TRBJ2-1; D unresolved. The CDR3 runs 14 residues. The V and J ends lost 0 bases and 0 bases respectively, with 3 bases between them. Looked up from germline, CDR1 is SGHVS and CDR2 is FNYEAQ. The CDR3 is CASSLANSYNEQFF. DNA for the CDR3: TGTGCCAGCAGCTTAGCGAACTCCTACAATGAGCAGTTCTTC.

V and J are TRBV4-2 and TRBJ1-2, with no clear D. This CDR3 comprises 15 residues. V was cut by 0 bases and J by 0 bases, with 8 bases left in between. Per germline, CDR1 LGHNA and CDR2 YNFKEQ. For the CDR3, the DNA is TGTGCCAGCAGCCAAGACCCGACCACTAACTATGGCTACACCTTC. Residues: CASSQDPTTNYGYTF.

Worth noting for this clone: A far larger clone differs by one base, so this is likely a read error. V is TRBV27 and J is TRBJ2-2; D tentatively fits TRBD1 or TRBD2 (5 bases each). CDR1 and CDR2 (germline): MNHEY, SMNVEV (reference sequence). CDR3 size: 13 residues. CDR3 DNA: TGTGCCAGCAGTCCCAGGGTGGCCGGGGAGCTGTCTTTT. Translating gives CASSPRVAGELSF.

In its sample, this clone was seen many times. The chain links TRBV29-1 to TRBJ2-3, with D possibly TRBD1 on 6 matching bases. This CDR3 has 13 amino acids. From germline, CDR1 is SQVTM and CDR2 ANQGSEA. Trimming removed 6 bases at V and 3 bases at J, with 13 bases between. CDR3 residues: CSVNRDITDTQYF. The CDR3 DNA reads TGCAGCGTAAACAGGGACATAACAGATACGCAGTATTTT.

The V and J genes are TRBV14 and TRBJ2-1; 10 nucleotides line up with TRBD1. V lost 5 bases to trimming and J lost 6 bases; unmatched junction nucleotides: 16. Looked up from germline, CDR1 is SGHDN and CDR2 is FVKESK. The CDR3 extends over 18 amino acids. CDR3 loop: CASSSLPGTGVKGNEQFF. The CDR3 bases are TGTGCCAGCAGCTCCCTCCCCGGGACAGGGGTGAAGGGCAATGAGCAGTTCTTC.

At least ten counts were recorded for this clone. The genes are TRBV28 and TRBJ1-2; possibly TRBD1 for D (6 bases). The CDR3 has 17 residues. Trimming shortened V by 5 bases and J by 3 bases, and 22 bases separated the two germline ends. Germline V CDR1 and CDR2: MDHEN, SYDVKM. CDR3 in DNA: TGTGCCAGCAGTCGCCCCGGGACGACAGGTGCCCACTATGGCTACACCTTC. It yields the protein CASSRPGTTGAHYGYTF.

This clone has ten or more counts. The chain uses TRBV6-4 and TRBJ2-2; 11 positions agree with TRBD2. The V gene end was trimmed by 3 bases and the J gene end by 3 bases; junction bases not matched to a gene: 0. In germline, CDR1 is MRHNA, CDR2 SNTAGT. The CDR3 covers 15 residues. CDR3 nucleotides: TGTGCCAGCAGTGAACTAGCGGGAGACACCGGGGAGCTGTTTTTT. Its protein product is CASSELAGDTGELFF.

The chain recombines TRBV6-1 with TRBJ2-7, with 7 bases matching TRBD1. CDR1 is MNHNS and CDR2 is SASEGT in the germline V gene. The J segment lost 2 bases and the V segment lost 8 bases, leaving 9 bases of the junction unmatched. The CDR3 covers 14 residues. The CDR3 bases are TGTGCCAGCCTACCGAGGACAGGAGCCTACGAGCAGTACTTC. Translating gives CASLPRTGAYEQYF.

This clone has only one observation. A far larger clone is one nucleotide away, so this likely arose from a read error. The CDR3 DNA reads as TGTGCCTGGAACCCCCTGGGGGGAGAGCAGTACTTC. Translating gives CAWNPLGGEQYF. The J gene is TRBJ2-5, the V gene TRBV30, with D maybe TRBD2 (6 bases). Looked up from germline, CDR1 is GTSNPN and CDR2 is SVGIG (reference sequence). The ends were cut back, 4 bases at V and 11 bases at J, with 17 bases in the middle. The CDR3 sequence is 12 residues long. Filled out from reference TRBV30 and TRBJ2-5, the complete variable domain reads SQTIHQWPATLVQPVGSPLSLECTVEGTSNPNLYWYRQAAGRGLQLLFYSVGIGQISSEVPQNLSASRPQDRQFILSSKKLLLSDSGFYLCAWNPLGGEQYFGPGTRLLVL.

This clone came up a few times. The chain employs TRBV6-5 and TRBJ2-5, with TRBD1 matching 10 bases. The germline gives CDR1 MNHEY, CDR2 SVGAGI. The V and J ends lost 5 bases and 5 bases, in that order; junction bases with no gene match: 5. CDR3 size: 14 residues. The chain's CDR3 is CASSPGTGVETQYF. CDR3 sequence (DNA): TGTGCCAGCAGTCCCGGGACAGGGGTCGAGACCCAGTACTTC.

The CDR3 nucleotides read TGTGCCAGCAGCTTAATGGCGGGAAAAGAGACCCAGTACTTC. This translates into CASSLMAGKETQYF. The chain joins TRBV7-8 to TRBJ2-5; D is perhaps TRBD2 (6 bases). The CDR3 has 14 residues. V was trimmed by 2 bases and J by 3 bases, leaving 10 bases between them. Germline V gene data show CDR1 as SGHVS and CDR2 as FQNEAQ.

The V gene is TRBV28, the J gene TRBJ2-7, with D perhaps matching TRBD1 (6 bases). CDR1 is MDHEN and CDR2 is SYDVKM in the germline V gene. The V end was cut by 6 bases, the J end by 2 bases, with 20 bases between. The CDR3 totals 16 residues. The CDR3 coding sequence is TGTGCCAGCAGCCTTCAGACGGACAGTACGACCTACGAGCAGTACTTC. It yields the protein CASSLQTDSTTYEQYF.

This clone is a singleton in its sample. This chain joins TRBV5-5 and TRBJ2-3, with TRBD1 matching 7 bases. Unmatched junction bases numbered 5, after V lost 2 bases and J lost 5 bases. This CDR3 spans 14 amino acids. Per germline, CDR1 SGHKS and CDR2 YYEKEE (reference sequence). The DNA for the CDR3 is TGTGCCAGCAGCTTCCGGGACAGACTAGATACGCAGTATTTT. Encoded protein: CASSFRDRLDTQYF.

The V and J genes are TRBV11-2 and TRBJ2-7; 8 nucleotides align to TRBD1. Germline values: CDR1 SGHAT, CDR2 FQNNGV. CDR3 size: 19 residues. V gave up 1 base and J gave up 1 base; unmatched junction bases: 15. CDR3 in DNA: TGTGCCAGCAGCTTAGGAAGGTTGCTCGACAGGGGTTTTTCCTACGAGCAGTACTTC. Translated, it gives CASSLGRLLDRGFSYEQYF.

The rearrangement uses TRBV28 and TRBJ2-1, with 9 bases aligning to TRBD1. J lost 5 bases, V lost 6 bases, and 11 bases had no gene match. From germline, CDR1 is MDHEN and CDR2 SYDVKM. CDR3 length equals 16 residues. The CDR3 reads CASRKAGTGKNNEQFF. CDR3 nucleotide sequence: TGTGCCAGCAGAAAGGCCGGGACAGGGAAAAACAATGAGCAGTTCTTC.

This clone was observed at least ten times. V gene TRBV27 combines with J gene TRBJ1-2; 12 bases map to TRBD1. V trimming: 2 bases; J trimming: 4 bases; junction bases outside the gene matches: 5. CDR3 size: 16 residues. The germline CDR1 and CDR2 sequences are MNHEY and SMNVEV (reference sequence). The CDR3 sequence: CASSLDAGQGAYGYTF. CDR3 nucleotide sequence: TGTGCCAGCAGTTTAGATGCGGGACAGGGGGCCTATGGCTACACCTTC.

CDR3 region: CASSARTSGLTYEQYF. Here the CDR3 DNA reads TGTGCCAGCAGCGCCCGGACTAGCGGACTTACCTACGAGCAGTACTTC. The chain joins TRBV21-1 to TRBJ2-7; TRBD2 is the table's D call, not checked against the DNA. TRBV21-1 is listed as a pseudogene. The length of the CDR3 is 16 residues.

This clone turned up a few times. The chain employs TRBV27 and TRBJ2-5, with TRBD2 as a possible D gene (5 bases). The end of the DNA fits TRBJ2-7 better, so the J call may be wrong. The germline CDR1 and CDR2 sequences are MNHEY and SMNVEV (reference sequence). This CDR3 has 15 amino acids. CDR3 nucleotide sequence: TGTGCCAGCAGTACCTGGGAGCGTTATACCTACGAGCAGTACTTC. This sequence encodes CASSTWERYTYEQYF.

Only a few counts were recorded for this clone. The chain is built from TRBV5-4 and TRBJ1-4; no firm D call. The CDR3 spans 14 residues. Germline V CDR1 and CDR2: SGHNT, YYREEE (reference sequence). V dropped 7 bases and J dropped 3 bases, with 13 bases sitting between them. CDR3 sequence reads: CASSPYRSNEKLFF. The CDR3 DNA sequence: TGTGCCAGCTCCCCGTACAGATCTAATGAAAAACTGTTTTTT.

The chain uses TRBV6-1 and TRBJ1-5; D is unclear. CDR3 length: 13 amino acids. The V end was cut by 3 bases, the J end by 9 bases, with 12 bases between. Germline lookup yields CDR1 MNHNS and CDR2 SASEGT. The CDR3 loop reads CASSDGVLGPQHF. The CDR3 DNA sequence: TGTGCCAGCAGTGATGGGGTGCTGGGGCCCCAGCATTTT.

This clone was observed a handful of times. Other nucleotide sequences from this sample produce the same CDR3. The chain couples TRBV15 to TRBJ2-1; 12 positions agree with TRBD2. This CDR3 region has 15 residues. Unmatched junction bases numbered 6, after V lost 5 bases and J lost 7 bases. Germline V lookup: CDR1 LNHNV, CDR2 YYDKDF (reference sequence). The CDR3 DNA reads TGTGCCACCAGCGAACGGACTAGCGGGATAAATGAGCAGTTCTTC. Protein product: CATSERTSGINEQFF.

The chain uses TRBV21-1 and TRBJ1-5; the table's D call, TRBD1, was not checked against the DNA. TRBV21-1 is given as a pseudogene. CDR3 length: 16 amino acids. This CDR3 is CASRCVLHWHHQPQHF. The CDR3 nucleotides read TGTGCCAGCAGATGTGTCTTACATTGGCATCATCAGCCCCAGCATTTT.

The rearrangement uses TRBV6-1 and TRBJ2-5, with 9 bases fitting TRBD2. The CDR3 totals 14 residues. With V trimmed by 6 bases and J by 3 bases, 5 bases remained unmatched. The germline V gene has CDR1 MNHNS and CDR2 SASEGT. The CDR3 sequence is CASRSRTSEETQYF. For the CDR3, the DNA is TGTGCCAGCAGAAGTCGGACTAGCGAAGAGACCCAGTACTTC.